This record looks at one TCR beta chain sequence and its context. Its antigen remains unidentified. The sample comes from a study of CD8 T cells in ankylosing spondylitis. In TCRdb, the 5' RACE reads were re-called with MiXCR into one record per CDR3 protein. The table records about 250,000 distinct CDR3 sequences, approximately 30% of them present only once. Per germline, CDR1 MNHNY and CDR2 SVGAGI (reference sequence). This CDR3 is built from 11 residues. Deletions cut 6 bases from V and 7 bases from J, with 10 bases between. Overall study findings and caveats: Blood of patients with ankylosing spondylitis appeared to be characterized by a TCR beta motif of several highly homologous variants. In ankylosing spondylitis patients, matched synovial fluid reportedly showed significant enrichment of disease-linked clones.

The chain has TRBV6-6 and TRBJ2-7; D is possibly TRBD2 (5 bases). The material sequenced was blood, either unsorted or a sorted T cell fraction (not recorded which). This TCR was sampled from a male donor with ankylosing spondylitis or in good health (not recorded which). The CDR3, as DNA: TGTGCCAGCAGAGGGTCGGGGGAGCAGTACTTC. It translates to CASRGSGEQYF.